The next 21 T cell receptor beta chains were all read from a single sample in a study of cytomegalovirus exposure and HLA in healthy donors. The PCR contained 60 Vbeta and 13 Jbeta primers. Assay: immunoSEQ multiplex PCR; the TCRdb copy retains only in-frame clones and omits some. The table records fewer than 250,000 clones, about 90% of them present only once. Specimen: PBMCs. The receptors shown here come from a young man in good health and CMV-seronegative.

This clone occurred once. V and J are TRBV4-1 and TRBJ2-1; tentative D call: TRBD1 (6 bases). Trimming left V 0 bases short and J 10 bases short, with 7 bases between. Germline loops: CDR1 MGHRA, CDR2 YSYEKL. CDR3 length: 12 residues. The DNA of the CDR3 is TGCGCCAGCAGCCAAGACAGGGGCGAGCAGTTCTTC. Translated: CASSQDRGEQFF.

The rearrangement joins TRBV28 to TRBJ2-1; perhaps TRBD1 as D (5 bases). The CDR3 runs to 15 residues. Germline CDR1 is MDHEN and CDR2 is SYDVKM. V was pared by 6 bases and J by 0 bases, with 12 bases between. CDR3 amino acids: CASRPDTRSYNEQFF. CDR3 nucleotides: TGTGCCAGCAGACCGGACACCCGCTCCTACAATGAGCAGTTCTTC.

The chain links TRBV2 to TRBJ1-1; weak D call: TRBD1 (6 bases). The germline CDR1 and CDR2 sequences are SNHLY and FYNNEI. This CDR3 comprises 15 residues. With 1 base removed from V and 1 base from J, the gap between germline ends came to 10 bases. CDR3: CASSEVPDRNTEAFF. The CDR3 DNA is TGTGCCAGCAGTGAAGTCCCGGACAGGAACACTGAAGCTTTCTTT.

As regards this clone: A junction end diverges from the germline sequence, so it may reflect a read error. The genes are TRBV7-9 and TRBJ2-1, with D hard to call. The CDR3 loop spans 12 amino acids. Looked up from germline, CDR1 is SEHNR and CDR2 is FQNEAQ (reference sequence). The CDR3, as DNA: TGTTCCAGCAGCTTAGACTCCAATGAGCAGTTCTTC. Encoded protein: CSSSLDSNEQFF.

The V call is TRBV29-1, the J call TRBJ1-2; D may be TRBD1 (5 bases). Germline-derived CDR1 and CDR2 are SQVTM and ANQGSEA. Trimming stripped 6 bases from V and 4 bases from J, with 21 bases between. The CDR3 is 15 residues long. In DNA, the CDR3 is TGCAGCGTCGACGGACCGCGGGGGTCCCTCTATGGCTACACCTTC. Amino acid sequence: CSVDGPRGSLYGYTF.

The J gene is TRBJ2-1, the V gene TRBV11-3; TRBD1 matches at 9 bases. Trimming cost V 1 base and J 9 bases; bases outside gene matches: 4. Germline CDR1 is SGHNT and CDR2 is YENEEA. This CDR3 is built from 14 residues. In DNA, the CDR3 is TGTGCCAGCAGCTTAGGGACAGGGGCGTCTGAGCAGTTCTTC. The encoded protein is CASSLGTGASEQFF.

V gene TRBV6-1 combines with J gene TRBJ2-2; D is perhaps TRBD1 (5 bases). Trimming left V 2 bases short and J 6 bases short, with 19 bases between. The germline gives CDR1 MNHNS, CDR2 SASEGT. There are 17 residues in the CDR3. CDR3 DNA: TGTGCCAGCAGTGAAAGACCAATACAGGTTCCCCCCGGGGAGCTGTTTTTT. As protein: CASSERPIQVPPGELFF.

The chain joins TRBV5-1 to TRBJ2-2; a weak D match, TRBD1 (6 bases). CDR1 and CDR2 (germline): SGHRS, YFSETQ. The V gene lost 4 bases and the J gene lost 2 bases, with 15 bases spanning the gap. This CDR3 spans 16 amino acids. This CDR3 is CASSPGTLTNTGELFF. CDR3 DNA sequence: TGCGCCAGCAGCCCGGGGACATTAACTAACACCGGGGAGCTGTTTTTT. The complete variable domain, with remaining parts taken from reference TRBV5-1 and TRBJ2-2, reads KAGVTQTPRYLIKTRGQQVTLSCSPISGHRSVSWYQQTPGQGLQFLFEYFSETQRNKGNFPGRFSGRQFSNSRSEMNVSTLELGDSALYLCASSPGTLTNTGELFFGEGSRLTVL.

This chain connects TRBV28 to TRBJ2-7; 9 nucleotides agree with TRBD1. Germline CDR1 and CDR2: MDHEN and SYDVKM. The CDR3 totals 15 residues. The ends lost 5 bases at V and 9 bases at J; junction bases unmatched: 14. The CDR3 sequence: CASSLQTGGARGQYF. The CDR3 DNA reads TGTGCCAGCAGTCTCCAGACAGGGGGGGCTCGGGGGCAGTACTTC.

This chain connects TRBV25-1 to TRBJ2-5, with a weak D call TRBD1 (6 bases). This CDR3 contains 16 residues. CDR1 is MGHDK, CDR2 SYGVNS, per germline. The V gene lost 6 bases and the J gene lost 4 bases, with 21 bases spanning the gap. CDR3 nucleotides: TGTGCCAGCAGCCTCGGACAGACCTCGAAGGGAGAGACCCAGTACTTC. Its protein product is CASSLGQTSKGETQYF.

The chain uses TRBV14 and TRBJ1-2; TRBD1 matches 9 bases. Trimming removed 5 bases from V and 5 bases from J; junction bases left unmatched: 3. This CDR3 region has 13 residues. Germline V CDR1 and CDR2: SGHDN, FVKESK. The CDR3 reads CASSATGGYGYTF. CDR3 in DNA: TGTGCCAGCAGCGCGACAGGGGGATATGGCTACACCTTC.

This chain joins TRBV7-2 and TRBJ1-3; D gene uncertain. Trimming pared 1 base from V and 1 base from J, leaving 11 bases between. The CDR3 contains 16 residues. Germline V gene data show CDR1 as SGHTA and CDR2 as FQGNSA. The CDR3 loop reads CASSLDFSWSGNTIYF. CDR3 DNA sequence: TGTGCCAGCAGCTTAGATTTTAGTTGGTCTGGAAACACCATATATTTT. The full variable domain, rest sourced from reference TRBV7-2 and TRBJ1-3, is GAGVSQSPSNKVTEKGKDVELRCDPISGHTALYWYRQSLGQGLEFLIYFQGNSAPDKSGLPSDRFSAERTGGSVSTLTIQRTQQEDSAVYLCASSLDFSWSGNTIYFGEGSWLTVV.

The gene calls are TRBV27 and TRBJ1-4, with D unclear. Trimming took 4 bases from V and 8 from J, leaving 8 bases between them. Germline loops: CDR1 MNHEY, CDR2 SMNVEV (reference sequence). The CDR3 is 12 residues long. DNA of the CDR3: TGTGCCAGCAGTTCTCTCGGGGAAAAACTGTTTTTT. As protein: CASSSLGEKLFF.

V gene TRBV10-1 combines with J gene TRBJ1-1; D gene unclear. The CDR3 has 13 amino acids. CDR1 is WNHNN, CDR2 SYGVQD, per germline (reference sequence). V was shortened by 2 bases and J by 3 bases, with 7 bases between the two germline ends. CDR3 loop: CASSESAYTEAFF. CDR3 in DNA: TGCGCCAGCAGTGAGAGCGCCTACACTGAAGCTTTCTTT.

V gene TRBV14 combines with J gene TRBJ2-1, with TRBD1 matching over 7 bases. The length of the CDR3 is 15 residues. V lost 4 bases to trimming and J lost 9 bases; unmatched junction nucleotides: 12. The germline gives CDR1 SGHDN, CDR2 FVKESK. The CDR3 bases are TGTGCCAGCAGCCGTAAGACGGTAGGGGGCAGTGAGCAGTTCTTC. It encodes CASSRKTVGGSEQFF.

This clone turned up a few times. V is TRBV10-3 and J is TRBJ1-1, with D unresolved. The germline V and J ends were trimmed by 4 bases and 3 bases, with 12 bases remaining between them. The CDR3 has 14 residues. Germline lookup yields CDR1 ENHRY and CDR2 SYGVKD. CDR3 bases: TGTGCCATCAGTGTACAACAGAGGGACACTGAAGCTTTCTTT. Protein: CAISVQQRDTEAFF.

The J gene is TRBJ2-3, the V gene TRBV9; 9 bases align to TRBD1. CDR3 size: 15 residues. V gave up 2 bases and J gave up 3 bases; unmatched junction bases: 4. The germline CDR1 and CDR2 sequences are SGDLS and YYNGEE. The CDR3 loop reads CASSVRQGETDTQYF. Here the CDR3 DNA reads TGTGCCAGCAGCGTGCGACAGGGGGAGACAGATACGCAGTATTTT.

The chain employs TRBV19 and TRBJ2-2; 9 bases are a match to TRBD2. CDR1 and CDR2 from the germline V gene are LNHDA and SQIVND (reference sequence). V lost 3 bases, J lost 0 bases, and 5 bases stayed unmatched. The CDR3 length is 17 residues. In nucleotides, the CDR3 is TGTGCCAGTAGTATCCGGACTAGCGCCACGAACACCGGGGAGCTGTTTTTT. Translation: CASSIRTSATNTGELFF.

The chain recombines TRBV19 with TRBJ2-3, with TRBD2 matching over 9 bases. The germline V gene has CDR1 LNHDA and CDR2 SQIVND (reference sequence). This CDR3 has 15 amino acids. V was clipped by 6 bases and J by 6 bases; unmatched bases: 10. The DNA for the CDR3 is TGTGCCAGTAGGTTAGCGGGAGAACACAGGGATACGCAGTATTTT. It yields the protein CASRLAGEHRDTQYF.

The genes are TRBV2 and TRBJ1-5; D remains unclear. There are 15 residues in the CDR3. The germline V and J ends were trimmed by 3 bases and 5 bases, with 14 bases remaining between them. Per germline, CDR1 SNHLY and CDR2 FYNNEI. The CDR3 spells CASSDLGGRDQPQHF. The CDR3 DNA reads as TGTGCCAGCAGTGACCTTGGCGGGAGGGATCAGCCCCAGCATTTT.

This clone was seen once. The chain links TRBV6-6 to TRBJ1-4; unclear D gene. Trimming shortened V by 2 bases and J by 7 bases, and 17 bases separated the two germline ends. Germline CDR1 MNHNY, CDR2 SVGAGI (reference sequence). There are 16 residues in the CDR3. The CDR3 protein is CASSYRVVQAIEKLFF. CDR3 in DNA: TGTGCCAGCAGTTACCGGGTCGTACAAGCGATTGAAAAACTGTTTTTT.